This TCR beta chain is drawn from a study of human T cells and chemical hapten exposure. General observations from the study: Significantly more large CDR3 similarity clusters were formed by expanded TCRs than by controls. Unchanged with DPC sensitization were TCRs above 1 in 1000 frequency.

Time point indicated: patch test 3, about 24 weeks after DPC sensitization. Treatment here: therapeutic diphenylcyclopropenone sensitization with weekly scalp DPC. After removal of 0 bases from V and 5 bases from J, the junction contained 9 bases not matched to a gene. Germline V lookup: CDR1 DFQATT, CDR2 SNEGSKA (reference sequence). There are 15 residues in the CDR3. In TCRdb, the RACE reads were re-called with MiXCR into one record per CDR3 protein. The sample has around 150,000 distinct CDR3 sequences; around a quarter are singletons. Concerning this clonotype itself: Its target is unknown.

The chain couples TRBV20-1 to TRBJ2-5; 7 nucleotides match TRBD2. The sample consisted of whole blood, taken in connection with sensitization to the hapten diphenylcyclopropenone (DPC). The receptor was isolated from a woman younger than 30 with alopecia areata. Some clones in this sample may be carry-over from other donors' samples. Here the CDR3 DNA reads TGCAGTGCTAGAGATCAACTAGCGAGGTCCGAGACCCAGTACTTC. Its translation is CSARDQLARSETQYF.